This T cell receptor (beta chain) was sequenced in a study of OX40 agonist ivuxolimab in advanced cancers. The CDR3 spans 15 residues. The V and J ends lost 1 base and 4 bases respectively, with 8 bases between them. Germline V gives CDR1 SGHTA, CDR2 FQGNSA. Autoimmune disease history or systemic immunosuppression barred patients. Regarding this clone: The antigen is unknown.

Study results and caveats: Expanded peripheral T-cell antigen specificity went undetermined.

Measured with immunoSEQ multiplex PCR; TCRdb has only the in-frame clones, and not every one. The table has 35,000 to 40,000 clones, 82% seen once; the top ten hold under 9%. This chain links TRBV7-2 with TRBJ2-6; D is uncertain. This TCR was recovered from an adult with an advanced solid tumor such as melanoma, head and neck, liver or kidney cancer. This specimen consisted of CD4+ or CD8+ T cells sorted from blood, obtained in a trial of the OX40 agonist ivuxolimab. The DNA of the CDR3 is TGTGCCAGCAGCTTAGGTCCGCCCGGGGCCAACGTCCTGACTTTC. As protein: CASSLGPPGANVLTF.